These 21 T cell receptor beta chains were all obtained from the same sample, sequenced in a study of T cells in narcolepsy. Clones were sequenced by immunoSEQ multiplex PCR, and TCRdb holds only the in-frame ones, with some missing. The sample lists roughly 27,000 clones; more than 75% were seen once. Sequences were obtained from CD45RA- memory CD4+ T cells from PBMCs. These TCRs come from a human donor with narcolepsy.

This clone was counted a few times. The chain employs TRBV5-1 and TRBJ2-7; no firm D call. The CDR3 totals 14 residues. Germline-derived CDR1 and CDR2 are SGHRS and YFSETQ. V lost 0 bases and J lost 4, with 11 bases in between. The CDR3 loop is CASSLGGWGYEQYV. The CDR3 region has the DNA TGCGCCAGCAGCTTGGGGGGTTGGGGTTACGAGCAGTACGTC.

This rearrangement joins TRBV19 to TRBJ2-3; tentatively, D is TRBD1 or TRBD2 (5 bases each). The CDR3 is made up of 15 amino acids. The V gene's germline CDR1 is LNHDA and CDR2 SQIVND (reference sequence). V lost 4 bases and J 6 bases, leaving 17 bases between the germline ends. The CDR3 sequence is CASSRSRDGPDTQYF. The CDR3 region has the DNA TGTGCCAGTAGTAGATCCCGGGACGGGCCCGATACGCAGTATTTT.

J is TRBJ2-7 and V is TRBV13; D might be TRBD1 (6 bases). V gave up 5 bases and J gave up 3 bases, with 17 bases separating them. This CDR3 comprises 15 residues. Per the germline V gene, CDR1 is PRHDT and CDR2 is FYEKMQ (reference sequence). The CDR3 nucleotides read TGTGCCAGCAGCCTAACCAGGGGTGGTCACTACGAGCAGTACTTC. Translating it yields CASSLTRGGHYEQYF.

V usage is TRBV9 and J usage is TRBJ1-1; D is uncertain. Looked up from germline, CDR1 is SGDLS and CDR2 is YYNGEE. Trimming took 4 bases from V and 1 from J, leaving 8 bases between them. The CDR3 has 13 amino acids. This chain's CDR3 is CASSTHRNTEAFF. The CDR3 nucleotides are TGTGCCAGCAGCACTCACAGGAACACTGAAGCTTTCTTT.

The chain links TRBV6-6 to TRBJ1-1; D is perhaps TRBD1 (6 bases). The V and J ends lost 4 bases and 3 bases respectively, with 9 bases between them. Germline lookup yields CDR1 MNHNY and CDR2 SVGAGI (reference sequence). The CDR3 spans 13 residues. For the CDR3, the DNA is TGTGCCAGCAGTTTACAGGGCCACACTGAAGCTTTCTTT. This translates into CASSLQGHTEAFF.

This clone occurred once. This chain links TRBV18 with TRBJ2-1, with TRBD2 as a possible D gene (6 bases). The germline CDR1 and CDR2 sequences are KGHSH and LQKENI. Trimming cost V 3 bases and J 0 bases, with 9 bases left between them. This CDR3 comprises 15 residues. The CDR3 DNA follows: TGTGCCAGCTCACCGGGGGGTGTCTCCTACAATGAGCAGTTCTTC. Its translation: CASSPGGVSYNEQFF.

The rearrangement uses TRBV13 and TRBJ1-3, with D possibly being TRBD1 (5 bases). The CDR3 is 17 residues long. Germline V gives CDR1 PRHDT, CDR2 FYEKMQ (reference sequence). Trimming cost V 2 bases and J 0 bases, with 14 bases left between them. CDR3: CASSLRPGPSSGNTIYF. CDR3 nucleotide sequence: TGTGCCAGCAGCTTACGTCCGGGGCCTAGCTCTGGAAACACCATATATTTT.

V and J are TRBV28 and TRBJ1-4; TRBD1 matches 7 bases. Trimming removed 7 bases from V and 5 bases from J; junction bases left unmatched: 7. The CDR3 runs to 14 residues. Germline loops: CDR1 MDHEN, CDR2 SYDVKM. The CDR3 loop is CASTGTAENEKLFF. In DNA, the CDR3 is TGTGCCAGCACCGGGACAGCCGAGAATGAAAAACTGTTTTTT. Using reference TRBV28 and TRBJ1-4 for the parts outside the CDR3, the full variable domain is DVKVTQSSRYLVKRTGEKVFLECVQDMDHENMFWYRQDPGLGLRLIYFSYDVKMKEKGDIPEGYSVSREKKERFSLILESASTNQTSMYLCASTGTAENEKLFFGSGTQLSVL.

The chain combines TRBV19 with TRBJ2-5; D perhaps matches TRBD1 (6 bases). CDR3 length: 14 amino acids. Trimming pared 4 bases from V and 1 base from J, leaving 10 bases between. Germline V gives CDR1 LNHDA, CDR2 SQIVND (reference sequence). This CDR3 is CASSKTQGQETQYF. The DNA of the CDR3 is TGTGCCAGTAGTAAAACACAGGGCCAAGAGACCCAGTACTTC.

The gene calls are TRBV5-5 and TRBJ2-4, with D perhaps TRBD1 or TRBD2 (5 bases each). Germline V CDR1 and CDR2: SGHKS, YYEKEE (reference sequence). V was pared by 7 bases and J by 4 bases, with 18 bases between. This CDR3 has 15 amino acids. DNA of the CDR3: TGTGCCAGCGGCCAGGACACCGGCGGGAAAAACATTCAGTACTTC. Amino acids: CASGQDTGGKNIQYF.

This chain links TRBV5-4 with TRBJ1-2; D call uncertain. From germline, CDR1 is SGHNT and CDR2 YYREEE (reference sequence). V gave up 4 bases and J gave up 7 bases, with 14 bases separating them. The CDR3 totals 13 residues. CDR3 amino acids: CASSNLAASGYTF. The CDR3 coding sequence is TGTGCCAGCAGCAATCTCGCGGCAAGTGGCTACACCTTC.

This chain connects TRBV5-4 to TRBJ2-5; tentatively, D is TRBD2 (7 bases). The CDR3 is 15 residues long. Trimming took 5 bases from V and 1 from J, leaving 15 bases between them. Germline CDR1 is SGHNT and CDR2 is YYREEE (reference sequence). CDR3 sequence reads: CASSYSGGPQETQYF. CDR3 bases: TGTGCCAGCAGTTATTCGGGGGGCCCCCAAGAGACCCAGTACTTC.

This clone was found a few times. Here the CDR3 reads CASSFSPDIYNEQFF. The CDR3 coding sequence is TGTGCCAGCAGCTTTTCTCCGGACATCTACAATGAGCAGTTCTTC. The V call is TRBV5-6, the J call TRBJ2-1; a weak D match, TRBD1 (5 bases). The CDR3 covers 15 residues. CDR1 and CDR2 from the germline V gene are SGHDT and YYEEEE. Trimming removed 2 bases at V and 3 bases at J, with 12 bases between.

CDR3 nucleotides: TGCGCCAGCAGCCCGACCCTTACTACAGGGTGGACTGAAGCTTTCTTT. It yields the protein CASSPTLTTGWTEAFF. This chain connects TRBV5-1 to TRBJ1-1; tentative D call: TRBD1 (6 bases). Trimming removed 4 bases from V and 5 bases from J, with 21 bases in between. The germline V gene encodes CDR1 SGHRS and CDR2 YFSETQ. This CDR3 spans 16 amino acids. The variable domain in full, with the rest retrieved from reference TRBV5-1 and TRBJ1-1, is KAGVTQTPRYLIKTRGQQVTLSCSPISGHRSVSWYQQTPGQGLQFLFEYFSETQRNKGNFPGRFSGRQFSNSRSEMNVSTLELGDSALYLCASSPTLTTGWTEAFFGQGTRLTVV.

This clone has a handful of counts. The chain links TRBV4-2 to TRBJ1-3; D gene unclear. This CDR3 has 18 residues. Germline V gives CDR1 LGHNA, CDR2 YNFKEQ. V was shortened by 0 bases and J by 0 bases, with 15 bases between the two germline ends. CDR3 sequence: CASSQDDGRSRSGNTIYF. DNA for the CDR3: TGTGCCAGCAGCCAAGATGACGGGAGGTCTCGCTCTGGAAACACCATATATTTT.

This sequence joins TRBV6-5 and TRBJ2-7; a weak D match, TRBD2 (6 bases). Germline V gives CDR1 MNHEY, CDR2 SVGAGI. Trimming shortened V by 5 bases and J by 7 bases, and 15 bases separated the two germline ends. CDR3 length: 13 amino acids. CDR3 region: CASSHTRAGEQYV. The CDR3 nucleotides are TGTGCCAGCAGTCACACCCGCGCGGGGGAGCAGTACGTC.

This chain uses TRBV5-1 with TRBJ1-1; D gene ambiguous. The CDR3 is 16 residues long. Germline V CDR1 and CDR2: SGHRS, YFSETQ. Trimming shortened V by 2 bases and J by 0 bases, and 14 bases separated the two germline ends. The CDR3 nucleotides are TGCGCCAGCAGCTTCGGACCGAATTTGATGAACACTGAAGCTTTCTTT. It specifies CASSFGPNLMNTEAFF.

The chain combines TRBV7-6 with TRBJ2-7, with 7 bases that match TRBD1. The CDR3 consists of 15 residues. With V trimmed by 2 bases and J by 3 bases, 7 bases remained unmatched. In germline, CDR1 is SGHVS, CDR2 FNYEAQ. The CDR3 spells CASSLTRQGGYEQYV. In DNA form, the CDR3 reads TGTGCCAGCAGCTTAACCCGACAGGGTGGCTACGAGCAGTACGTC.

The chain is built from TRBV9 and TRBJ2-2; weak D call: TRBD2 (6 bases). CDR3 size: 15 residues. CDR1 SGDLS and CDR2 YYNGEE come from the germline V gene. V was clipped by 4 bases and J by 1 base, with 11 bases between them. The CDR3, as DNA: TGTGCCAGCAGCATGGGGGGTAGGAACACCGGGGAGCTGTTTTTT. As protein: CASSMGGRNTGELFF.

The V and J genes are TRBV2 and TRBJ2-5; 8 positions agree with TRBD1. From germline, CDR1 is SNHLY and CDR2 FYNNEI. The CDR3 loop spans 15 amino acids. V was pared by 6 bases and J by 4 bases, with 10 bases of the junction left unmatched. CDR3: CASSQGAGGGETQYF. In nucleotides, the CDR3 is TGTGCCAGCAGCCAGGGGGCAGGGGGAGGAGAGACCCAGTACTTC.

The chain recombines TRBV10-3 with TRBJ2-7; 10 bases align to TRBD2. Germline CDR1 reads ENHRY; CDR2 reads SYGVKD. The V segment lost 4 bases and the J segment 7 bases; nucleotides outside the gene matches: 7. The CDR3 contains 14 residues. The chain's CDR3 is CAISVSSGGMEQYV. The CDR3 nucleotides read TGTGCCATCAGTGTGTCTAGCGGGGGAATGGAGCAGTACGTC.